This T cell receptor (beta chain) was recorded in a study of T cell responses to AZD1222 COVID-19 vaccine (dated by TCRdb to about 2021). Broadly, across the study: AZD1222 recipients whose second dose came at about 4 weeks and those whose second dose came at about 12 weeks were combined into one group, since spike-specific TCR depth and breadth did not differ between the two schedules. Trial participants were enrolled by age into subgroups of 18-55, 56-69 and 70-plus years, and roughly 150, 30 and 60 TCR-sequenced participants, respectively, were included in these subgroups. TCR sequencing was performed for approximately 240 trial participants, of whom some 200 were given two doses of AZD1222 and some 26 were given two doses of MenACWY control vaccine. The full study reports these points: In the small 56-69-year group, the increase in depth fell short of significance, most likely because of low power. CD4 TCRs associated with the vaccine covered the entire spike protein, and the dominant responses were in regions 160-218 and 743-854. Because no day 14 peak-response samples were available, repertoires were characterized only after the peak T cell response. Spike-specific TCR breadth and depth rose significantly after two AZD1222 doses compared with day 0 and with MenACWY recipients. Conclusions about previously exposed vaccinees are limited because only five to seven AZD1222 recipients were SARS-CoV-2 seropositive at baseline. Reportedly, almost half of the unique spike-specific TCRs recognized epitopes lying outside the regions that are mutated in the B.1.351 and B.1.1.7 variants. Participants were mostly white British, with more females than males. The authors suggested clonal diversity may have been underestimated.

In the case of this clone: The antigen it recognizes is unknown. There are no base qualities to consult, and no much larger clone falls within one base.

The germline V gene provides CDR1 KGHSH and CDR2 LQKENI. The V end gives up 6 bases and the J end 5 bases, leaving 10 bases in the junction not matched to a gene. Measured from the cysteine to the phenylalanine, the CDR3 is 15 residues long. The DNA shown is the 45-base CDR3, in frame from base 1. This sample's time point label indicates: baseline before first vaccination. Samples from vaccinated people were obtained from the UK trials COV001 and COV002, which included a single-blind randomized controlled phase 2/3 trial of AZD1222 (ChAdOx1 nCoV-19) in healthy adults. For TCRbeta chain sequencing, PBMC samples were collected from trial participants at day 0 and at day 28 after the second dose. The CDR3 regions of human TCRbeta chains were analyzed by immunosequencing. The authors' analysis ran thus. Repertoire TCRs were checked for matches against a reference library of SARS-CoV-2-specific TCRs that had been generated using the MIRA antigen-specificity platform. Breadth was defined as the fraction of unique TCRs that were SARS-CoV-2-associated, and depth was defined as the fraction of total T cells that were SARS-CoV-2-associated. Using the MIRA data, each spike-specific TCR was mapped to the spike region that the TCR reacts to and placed in a CD4 or CD8 class. Log10-transformed breadth and depth values were compared by one-way ANOVA with Sidak's multiple comparisons tests. The clones in this table, taken by TCRdb from immuneACCESS, are in-frame only. Not every clone is retained; where verified, under half of the shortfall comes from an unresolved V gene, and the cause of the rest is unknown. V and J calls and clone size are given by that table; D and trimming were obtained from the DNA. This sample is represented by more than 50,000 clones; 70% to 90% of them were singletons. The ten largest clones represent roughly 4% of the sample.

This receptor was taken from an adult in good health. The specimen comprised peripheral blood, sampled on day 0 of AZD1222 vaccination. The rearranged segments are TRBV18 and TRBJ1-3; 7 nucleotides in the junction match TRBD1. The CDR3 corresponds to CASSPGGQRRNTIYF. The base sequence is TGTGCCAGCTCCCCAGGGGGGCAAAGAAGAAACACCATATATTTT. Here the CDR3 is joined to the reference TRBV18 and TRBJ1-3 genes, and the full variable domain is: NAGVMQNPRHLVRRRGQEARLRCSPMKGHSHVYWYRQLPEEGLKFMVYLQKENIIDESGMPKERFSAEFPKEGPSILRIQQVVRGDSAAYFCASSPGGQRRNTIYFGEGSWLTVV.